This T cell receptor (beta chain) stems from a study of blood T cell repertoires in COVID-19. Clones were read by immunoSEQ multiplex PCR, and TCRdb kept only the in-frame ones, dropping some. The sample shows tens of thousands of clones, roughly 88% of them seen only once. V was pared by 3 bases and J by 7 bases, with 18 bases between. This CDR3 contains 15 residues. Germline values: CDR1 KGHSH, CDR2 LQKENI. Sequencing was done on a sample of peripheral blood. The chain carries TRBV18 and TRBJ1-1, with D perhaps matching TRBD1 (5 bases). This TCR was recovered from a human donor in a cohort sampled during active COVID-19. CDR3 in amino acids: CASSPRVAGLVEAFF. The CDR3 DNA reads as TGTGCCAGCTCACCCCGCGTAGCAGGGCTGGTTGAAGCTTTCTTT.